The clone carrying this T cell receptor (beta chain) was counted a few times. The antigen is undetermined. CDR3 length equals 13 residues. Germline V lookup: CDR1 WSHSY, CDR2 SAAADI. Trimming at V came to 7 bases and at J to 7 bases, leaving 6 bases not matched to a gene. The data were produced by immunoSEQ multiplex PCR, yet TCRdb's version contains in-frame clones alone and is incomplete. The repertoire has approximately 100,000 clones, about 86% of them found once; the top ten carry about 7.9%. Time point reported: baseline pretreatment blood. The sample's treatment: 15 Gy SBRT to primary tumor, nephrectomy 4 weeks later. Blood was sampled at baseline, 2 weeks and 4 weeks after SBRT. This sample was included in a study of radiation and T cells in renal cell carcinoma. Study outcomes and limitations: In blood, top tumor clones expanded by 2 weeks, shrinking by 4.

The receptor was derived from a man aged 50 to 60 with renal cell carcinoma. The chain uses TRBV10-2 and TRBJ1-4; 7 bases map to TRBD1. Sequencing was performed on blood, taken from a patient whose treatment included radiotherapy and nephrectomy. CDR3 sequence: CASTRQGGEKLFF. The DNA for the CDR3 is TGCGCCAGCACGAGACAGGGCGGTGAAAAACTGTTTTTT.